This is a list of T cell receptor beta chains from one sample in a study of T cells in Graves' hyperthyroidism and ophthalmopathy. TCRdb used MiXCR to reprocess the multiplex PCR reads, holding one entry per CDR3 protein. The data show 220,000 or so distinct CDR3 sequences, about 16% seen once. The sequencing input was blood. Receptors originate from a woman between 18 and 29 years old with Graves' ophthalmopathy. Both conserved end residues are part of each CDR3. The D gene is left open where the match is weak. Clone size is given for some rows only: seen once, a few or many times, or a class if the clone is expanded.

>TRBJ2-5|TRBV20-1|many|NA
CSAPRSGQETQYF
TGCAGTGCCCCCCGTTCAGGGCAAGAGACCCAGTACTTC
>TRBJ2-1|TRBV7-9|many|TRBD1
CATSSSTGFNEQFF
TGTGCCACCAGCTCATCGACAGGGTTCAATGAGCAGTTCTTC
>TRBJ2-1|TRBV30|many|NA
CAWSVGGVYEQFF
TGTGCCTGGAGTGTCGGGGGTGTCTATGAGCAGTTCTTC
>TRBJ1-5|TRBV5-1|many|NA
CASSSDLNQPQHF
TGCGCCAGCAGCTCCGACCTGAATCAGCCCCAGCATTTT
>TRBJ1-4|TRBV27|many|NA
CASSPHLGPLGEKLFF
TGTGCCAGCAGTCCCCACCTCGGCCCCCTAGGCGAAAAACTGTTTTTT
>TRBJ1-2|TRBV28|many|TRBD1
CASSLTTGWVRGYTF
TGTGCCAGCAGTCTAACGACAGGGTGGGTTCGGGGCTACACCTTC
>TRBJ1-2|TRBV10-2|NA|NA
CAAGVGSVYGYTF
TGCGCAGCGGGGGTAGGGAGTGTGTATGGCTACACCTTC
>TRBJ2-3|TRBV27|many|TRBD2
CASSLRLAGSDTQYF
TGTGCCAGCAGTTTGCGGCTAGCGGGGTCCGATACGCAGTATTTT
>TRBJ1-3|TRBV20-1|many|NA
CSASQGTGNTIYF
TGCAGTGCTAGTCAGGGGACTGGAAACACCATATATTTT
>TRBJ2-1|TRBV11-3|few|NA
CTSSLDRQGYNEQFF
TGTACCAGCAGCTTAGATCGGCAGGGATACAATGAGCAGTTCTTC
>TRBJ2-2|TRBV9|many|NA
CASSVEVEGELFF
TGTGCCAGCAGCGTAGAAGTGGAAGGGGAGCTGTTTTTT
>TRBJ2-2|TRBV28|NA|NA
CASSLWGTGGLFF
TGTGCCAGCAGTTTATGGGGCACCGGGGGGCTGTTTTTT
>TRBJ1-1|TRBV20-1|many|NA
CSATRFTEAFF
TGCAGTGCTACGAGATTCACTGAAGCTTTCTTT
>TRBJ2-5|TRBV27|many|NA
CASSLLGVQETQYF
TGTGCCAGCAGTTTACTCGGGGTCCAGGAGACCCAGTACTTC
>TRBJ1-1|TRBV19|many|TRBD1
CASSMGTGWTNTEAFF
TGTGCCAGTAGTATGGGGACAGGGTGGACCAACACTGAAGCTTTCTTT
>TRBJ2-1|TRBV7-9|many|TRBD1
CASSLRTGGADRGQFF
TGTGCCAGCAGCCTCCGGACAGGGGGCGCTGACCGGGGCCAGTTCTTC
>TRBJ2-3|TRBV7-2|NA|NA
CASSLASESTDTQYF
TGTGCCAGCAGCTTAGCTAGCGAGAGCACAGATACGCAGTATTTT
>TRBJ2-1|TRBV29-1|many|NA
CSVEKGYNEQFF
TGCAGCGTTGAGAAAGGGTACAATGAGCAGTTCTTC
>TRBJ2-7|TRBV5-6|many|NA
CASSLTDDEQYF
TGTGCCAGCAGCTTGACCGACGACGAGCAGTACTTC
>TRBJ2-5|TRBV4-2|many|TRBD2
CASSSGGYQETQYF
TGTGCCAGCAGCAGCGGGGGGTACCAAGAGACCCAGTACTTC
>TRBJ2-3|TRBV7-2|many|NA
CASRRGGRFTDTQYF
TGTGCCAGCAGACGCGGGGGCCGATTCACAGATACGCAGTATTTT
>TRBJ2-7|TRBV6-1|many|NA
CASRRLTAYEQYF
TGTGCCAGCAGAAGGTTGACAGCCTACGAGCAGTACTTC
>TRBJ1-1|TRBV5-5|many|TRBD1
CASSDRGQNTEAFF
TGTGCCAGCAGCGATAGGGGGCAGAACACTGAAGCTTTCTTT
>TRBJ1-2|TRBV27|many|NA
CASSLESSLGPGYTF
TGTGCCAGCAGTTTAGAAAGCAGTTTAGGTCCTGGCTACACCTTC
>TRBJ2-1|TRBV7-6|few|TRBD2
CASSSREGREQFF
TGTGCCAGCAGCTCCAGGGAGGGTCGTGAGCAGTTCTTC
>TRBJ2-1|TRBV9|many|TRBD2
CASSVVSGGISSYNEQFF
TGTGCCAGCAGCGTAGTTAGCGGGGGGATTAGCTCCTACAATGAGCAGTTCTTC
>TRBJ1-1|TRBV27|many|NA
CASSRLGLQNTEAFF
TGTGCCAGCAGCCGTCTCGGACTCCAGAACACTGAAGCTTTCTTT
>TRBJ1-1|TRBV29-1|many|TRBD1
CSVYRRDRGIAFF
TGCAGCGTCTACCGCCGGGACAGGGGTATAGCTTTCTTT
>TRBJ1-3|TRBV12-3/TRBV12-4|many|NA
CASSLQSGSGNTIYF
TGTGCCAGCAGTTTACAGAGTGGCTCTGGAAACACCATATATTTT
>TRBJ2-3|TRBV18|many|TRBD2
CASSPPGGGRPDTQYF
TGTGCCAGCTCACCACCGGGCGGGGGGAGGCCAGATACGCAGTATTTT
>TRBJ2-3|TRBV13|many|TRBD2
CASSPRRTSGIGLADTQYF
TGTGCCAGCAGCCCCCGTCGGACTAGCGGGATCGGTTTGGCAGATACGCAGTATTTT
>TRBJ1-6|TRBV7-2|NA|TRBD1
CASSYIQGSQSPLHF
TGTGCCAGCAGCTACATACAGGGGTCCCAGTCACCCCTCCACTTT
>TRBJ2-3|TRBV24-1|many|NA
CATSDYRTDTQYF
TGTGCCACCAGTGATTACAGGACAGATACGCAGTATTTT
>TRBJ2-3|TRBV18|many|TRBD1
CASSPGQGGITDTQYF
TGTGCCAGCTCACCGGGACAGGGTGGTATCACAGATACGCAGTATTTT
>TRBJ1-1|TRBV20-1|many|NA
CSATKIDTEAFF
TGCAGTGCCACTAAGATAGACACTGAAGCTTTCTTT
>TRBJ2-7|TRBV11-2|many|NA
CASRQSPSDSFSYEQYF
TGTGCCAGCAGACAATCTCCTTCGGACAGTTTCTCCTACGAGCAGTACTTC
>TRBJ1-1|TRBV9|many|NA
CASSVDPLGGTEAFF
TGTGCCAGCAGCGTCGACCCCTTAGGGGGCACTGAAGCTTTCTTT
>TRBJ2-2|TRBV12-3/TRBV12-4|many|NA
CASSYGATNTGELFF
TGTGCCAGCAGTTATGGTGCTACGAACACCGGGGAGCTGTTTTTT
>TRBJ2-1|TRBV7-8|many|NA
CASSLARMSYNEQFF
TGTGCCAGCAGCTTAGCCAGAATGTCCTACAATGAGCAGTTCTTC
>TRBJ1-2|TRBV2|many|NA
CASKWMVYGYTF
TGTGCCAGCAAGTGGATGGTCTATGGCTACACCTTC
>TRBJ2-3|TRBV11-2|many|NA
CASSLDSGARNTDTQYF
TGTGCCAGCAGCTTAGATTCCGGGGCGCGAAACACAGATACGCAGTATTTT
>TRBJ2-3|TRBV6-1|few|TRBD2
CASTDPPGLAGGRESTDTQYF
TGTGCCAGCACCGACCCCCCGGGACTAGCGGGGGGGCGTGAGAGCACAGATACGCAGTATTTT
>TRBJ1-3|TRBV6-1|many|NA
CASRVGGSGNTIYF
TGTGCCAGCAGGGTCGGGGGCTCTGGAAACACCATATATTTT
>TRBJ1-5|TRBV27|few|TRBD1
CASRPGTEYSNQPQHF
TGTGCCAGCAGACCCGGGACAGAATATAGCAATCAGCCCCAGCATTTT
>TRBJ1-5|TRBV3-1|many|TRBD1
CASSLGTGGNQPQHF
TGTGCCAGCAGCCTCGGGACAGGAGGCAATCAGCCCCAGCATTTT
>TRBJ2-3|TRBV7-9|many|NA
CASTPNTDTQYF
TGTGCCAGCACCCCTAACACAGATACGCAGTATTTT
>TRBJ1-6|TRBV27|NA|NA
CASSPNPGQSYNSPLHF
TGTGCCAGCAGTCCTAACCCCGGACAGTCTTATAATTCACCCCTCCACTTT
>TRBJ2-1|TRBV7-9|many|NA
CASPGPPSYEQFF
TGTGCCAGTCCGGGACCGCCCTCTTATGAGCAGTTCTTC
>TRBJ2-1|TRBV2|many|TRBD2
CASSETSRGGLNEQFF
TGTGCCAGCAGTGAGACGTCGCGGGGGGGCCTCAATGAGCAGTTCTTC
>TRBJ2-2|TRBV9|NA|NA
CASSTPGRNTGELFF
TGTGCCAGCAGCACCCCGGGCAGAAACACCGGGGAGCTGTTTTTT
>TRBJ1-1|TRBV19|NA|NA
CASSIDPPGRGFMNTEAFF
TGTGCCAGTAGTATAGACCCACCGGGGCGGGGGTTTATGAACACTGAAGCTTTCTTT
>TRBJ1-1|TRBV6-1|many|NA
CASIYRQVTMNTEAFF
TGTGCCAGCATCTACCGACAGGTAACTATGAACACTGAAGCTTTCTTT
>TRBJ1-2|TRBV7-9|many|TRBD1
CASSPFARDSKAGYTF
TGTGCCAGCAGCCCATTCGCCCGGGACAGTAAAGCTGGCTACACCTTC
>TRBJ2-7|TRBV7-6|many|NA
CASSLTSFYEQYF
TGTGCCAGCAGCTTAACTAGTTTCTACGAGCAGTACTTC
>TRBJ1-6|TRBV5-6|many|NA
CASSLGGVQSPLHF
TGTGCCAGCAGCTTGGGAGGGGTCCAATCACCCCTCCACTTT
>TRBJ2-1|TRBV27|few|NA
CASPNTSYNEQFF
TGTGCCAGCCCAAATACTAGCTACAATGAGCAGTTCTTC
>TRBJ1-2|TRBV3-1|many|NA
CASSRGDDYGYTF
TGTGCCAGCAGCCGTGGTGACGACTATGGCTACACCTTC
>TRBJ1-2|TRBV5-6|once|TRBD1
CASSGGQGGYNYGYTF
TGTGCCAGCAGCGGGGGACAGGGCGGATATAACTATGGCTACACCTTC